The present entry profiles one TCR beta chain with its context. This receptor's antigen is unknown. Base quality data are lacking; no much larger clone is found one base away. A case-control design nested within a healthcare worker cohort in London, UK, was used, with weekly nasopharyngeal swab PCR tests and blood sampling performed. Between 23 and 31 March 2020, the week of the UK lockdown, healthcare workers were enrolled and then followed up weekly for as long as 16 weeks. A distance of 11 bases separates the germline ends of V and J, which lose 5 bases and 6 bases respectively. From the cysteine through the phenylalanine, the CDR3 covers 12 amino acids. Only the CDR3 portion is preserved as DNA: 36 bases, with reading frame beginning at the first base. Library construction relied on 5' RACE. This sample was sequenced with a NextSeq 500. The TCR library protocol attached unique molecular identifiers to individual cDNA molecules to correct for sequencing error and PCR bias. TCR alpha and beta chains were both sequenced, and the abundances of alpha and beta sequences in each sample were closely correlated with each other. In the source study's methods: Decombinator V4 was used to annotate TCR sequences for V gene, J gene and CDR3. Expanded TCRs were defined as changing significantly between any two time points under a Poisson model with p below 0.0001. Abundances of TCRs were expressed as counts per million after normalisation to the total number of TCRs sequenced in each sample. TRAV1-2 paired with TRAJ12, TRAJ20 or TRAJ33 defined MAIT TCRs, while TRAV10 paired with TRAJ18 defined iNKT TCRs. VDJdb, accessed 1 November 2021, was searched for CMV, EBV and SARS-CoV-2 annotated TCRs, excluding TCRs annotated for multiple antigens. Using fastp at Q25 and MiXCR, TCRdb reprocessed the public reads and kept productive beta chains. Records with the same CDR3 protein are collapsed into one entry carrying the most frequent genes and DNA. The V and J calls shown here were made by TCRdb, not taken from the authors' results. This sample comprises tens of thousands of distinct CDR3 sequences, around an eighth of them detected only once. The leading ten clones occupy 6.5% to 8.5% of the sample.

The data are from a study of early T cells in non-severe SARS-CoV-2 infection (dated by TCRdb to the early 2020s). Regarding the complete study: TCR sequencing used bulk RNA from unsorted whole blood, so alpha and beta chains could not be paired. What the authors observed across the whole study: VDJdb matching was skewed toward anti-spike CD8 responses and likely underestimated virus-specific expansions, missing private and CD4 specificities.

The receptor was derived from an adult who was a healthcare worker with PCR-confirmed SARS-CoV-2 infection or an uninfected control (not recorded which). The material sequenced was whole blood. The chain is made from TRBV12-3 or TRBV12-4 and TRBJ2-7, with TRBD1 perhaps the D gene, on 5 matching bases. The CDR3 loop reads CASSLGRGEQYF. The bases are TGTGCCAGCAGTCTAGGAAGGGGCGAGCAGTACTTC.